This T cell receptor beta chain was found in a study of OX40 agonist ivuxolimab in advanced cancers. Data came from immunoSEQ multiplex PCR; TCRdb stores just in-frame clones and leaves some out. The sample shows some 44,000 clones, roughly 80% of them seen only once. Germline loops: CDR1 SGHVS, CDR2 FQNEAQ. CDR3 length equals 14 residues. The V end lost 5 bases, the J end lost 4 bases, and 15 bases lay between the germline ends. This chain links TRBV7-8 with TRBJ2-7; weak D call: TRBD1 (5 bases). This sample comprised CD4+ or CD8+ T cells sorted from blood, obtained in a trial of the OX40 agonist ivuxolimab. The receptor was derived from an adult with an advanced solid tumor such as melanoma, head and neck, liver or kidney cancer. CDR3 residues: CASSQRRTIYEQYF. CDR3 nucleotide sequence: TGTGCCAGCAGCCAACGGCGGACAATTTACGAGCAGTACTTC.